Here is one TCR beta chain with its context. Its antigen is still unknown. No much larger clone is present one base from it, and per-base qualities are unavailable. The source of the sample is a study of blood T cell repertoires in COVID-19 (TCRdb year 2020). Context from the whole study: The collaborator samples originated in the United States, Italy and Spain and spanned the acute and convalescent phases of COVID-19. The prospective study material was composed of cDNA or gDNA derived from T cells, B-cell-depleted T cells, or PBMCs. The dataset comprised deeply sampled blood TCRbeta repertoires from subjects exposed to, actively infected with, or recovered from COVID-19. The repertoires were made available in a free public database intended to serve as a resource for research on the immune response to SARS-CoV-2. Samples came from the ongoing ImmuneRACE study (first 160 participants) plus 1,254 subjects from 6 global collaborators. A de-identified subject ID, COVID-19 status, age in years and sex were almost always included in the sample metadata. Where available, HLA class I and class II types were obtained from metadata supplied by the sample provider rather than from assay-based typing.

TCRbeta CDR3 regions were amplified from genomic DNA by means of the immunoSEQ Assay, a bias-controlled multiplex PCR. The study's processing was this. Nucleated cell counts per sample were estimated from amplification of reference gene primers within the assay. To quantify the absolute abundance of each unique TCRbeta CDR3 rearrangement, sequence reads were collapsed and filtered. For each sample, productive Simpson clonality was calculated as the square root of Simpson's diversity index over productive rearrangements. In its TCRdb copy, this immuneACCESS table keeps in-frame sequences only and misses some clones. Where compared with another copy, unresolved V genes explain less than half of these, and the others have no known cause. V and J calls plus clone size are reproduced from that table; the DNA served to infer D and trimming. The sample table records almost 300,000 clones; approximately 89% of these occur just once. Jointly, the top ten make up 11% of the sample.

One collaborating source in Seattle enrolled patients during active infection and followed them longitudinally through the course of disease. Whole blood was collected in K2EDTA tubes by collaborating institutions according to the institutions' own protocols. For TCRbeta analysis, collaborators shipped samples in one of three forms: frozen whole blood, isolated PBMCs, or DNA extracted from either of those sample types. Study-level results and caveats: Clinical and demographic metadata were provided uncurated, with the amount varying by source and participant.

Sequenced material: peripheral blood. This receptor was identified in a woman younger than 45 with COVID-19, enrolled during active disease.

The nucleotide sequence reads TGTGCCAGCAGCGTCGGGACTAGCGGGGGGTGGGAGCAGTACTTC. Translated, this is CASSVGTSGGWEQYF. The V and J genes are TRBV5-4 and TRBJ2-7; 15 bases in between match TRBD2. Compared with germline, V lacks 4 bases and J lacks 7 bases; bases without a gene match: 6. According to the germline V gene (reference sequence), CDR1 reads SGHNT and CDR2 reads YYREEE. The CDR3 contains 15 residues, cysteine and phenylalanine counted. The only DNA kept is the CDR3, 45 bases in frame from the first base. The full variable domain, with segments outside the CDR3 supplied by the reference TRBV5-4 and TRBJ2-7 proteins, appears as ETGVTQSPTHLIKTRGQQVTLRCSSQSGHNTVSWYQQALGQGPQFIFQYYREEENGRGNFPPRFSGLQFPNYSSELNVNALELDDSALYLCASSVGTSGGWEQYFGPGTRLTVT.